This paragraph reports one T cell receptor beta chain. The sample belongs to a study of blood T cell repertoires in COVID-19. Those who participated ranged in age from about 18 to 89 years and resided in around 22 US areas. Cohorts were based on clinical histories the participants reported. A COVID-19 case was met by exposed participants within 2 weeks before study entry. Trimming at V came to 5 bases and at J to 6 bases, leaving 6 bases not matched to a gene. Germline-derived CDR1 and CDR2 are SQVTM and ANQGSEA. The CDR3 is 13 amino acids. Assay used: immunoSEQ multiplex PCR; TCRdb lists only in-frame clones, some missing. The sample shows about 430,000 clones, around nine tenths of them seen only once.

This TCR came from a woman aged 18-29 years who had been exposed to COVID-19. The sequencing sample was made of PBMCs or T cells enriched from blood (not recorded which). The chain couples TRBV29-1 to TRBJ2-1; 8 bases fit TRBD2. The CDR3 reads CSVNWREANEQFF. CDR3 nucleotides: TGCAGCGTTAATTGGCGGGAGGCCAATGAGCAGTTCTTC.